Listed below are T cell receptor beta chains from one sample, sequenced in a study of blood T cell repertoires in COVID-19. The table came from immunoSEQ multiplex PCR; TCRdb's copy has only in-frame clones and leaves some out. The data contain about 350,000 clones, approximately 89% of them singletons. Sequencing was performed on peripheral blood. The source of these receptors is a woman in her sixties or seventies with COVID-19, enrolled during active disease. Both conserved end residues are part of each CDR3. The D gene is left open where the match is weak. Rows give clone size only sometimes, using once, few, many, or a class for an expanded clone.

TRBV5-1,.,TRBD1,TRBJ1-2,TGCGCCAGCAGCGAGGACAGGGGGCATGGCTACACCTTC,CASSEDRGHGYTF
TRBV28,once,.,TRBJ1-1,TGTGCCAGCAGTTTGTCAGACACTGAAGCTTTCTTT,CASSLSDTEAFF
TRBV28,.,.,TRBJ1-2,TGTGCCAGCAGTTCCTCCGGGGCGGGGATTGGTGGCTACACCTTC,CASSSSGAGIGGYTF
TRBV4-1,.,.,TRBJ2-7,TGCGCCAGCAGCCAGAGGGTAGTGGGCAGCTACGAGCAGTACTTC,CASSQRVVGSYEQYF
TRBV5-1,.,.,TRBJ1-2,TGCGCCAGCAGCTTGTCAGGCCCCTCCGCTAACTATGGCTACACCTTC,CASSLSGPSANYGYTF
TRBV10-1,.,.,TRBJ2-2,TGCGCCAGCAGTGATGCAGGGCCGGCCTACACCGGGGAGCTGTTTTTT,CASSDAGPAYTGELFF
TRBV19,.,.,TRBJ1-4,TGTGCCAGTAGTGCTCCCCGACAGGTTGCAACTAATGAAAAACTGTTTTTT,CASSAPRQVATNEKLFF
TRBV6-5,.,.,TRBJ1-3,TGTGCCAGCAGTTACGACTTTGGCTCTGGAAACACCATATATTTT,CASSYDFGSGNTIYF
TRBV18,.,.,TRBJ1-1,TGTGCCAGCTCACCCTCGTCGCTAAGCACTGAAGCTTTCTTT,CASSPSSLSTEAFF
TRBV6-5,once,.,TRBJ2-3,TGTGCCTCACGGGCCTGGCGGGCCGCAGATACGCAGTATTTT,CASRAWRAADTQYF
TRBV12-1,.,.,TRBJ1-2,TGTGCCAGCCACCCTGGGAGCGCCAGTAACTATGGCTACACCTTC,CASHPGSASNYGYTF
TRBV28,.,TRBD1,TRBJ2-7,TGTGCCAGCAGTACCTCCGGGACAGGGGGCTCCTACGAGCAGTACTTC,CASSTSGTGGSYEQYF
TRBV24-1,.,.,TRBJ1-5,TGTGCCACCAGTGGTCCGGGTGATAGCAATCAGCCCCAGCATTTT,CATSGPGDSNQPQHF
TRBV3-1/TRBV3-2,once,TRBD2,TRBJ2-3,TGTGCCAGCAGAACGGGACTAGCTACAGATACGCAGTATTTT,CASRTGLATDTQYF
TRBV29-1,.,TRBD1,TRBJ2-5,TGCAGCGTTCGGGACAGGGGGCCGCAAGAGACCCAGTACTTC,CSVRDRGPQETQYF
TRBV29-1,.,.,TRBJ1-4,TGCAGCGTTGCCCCATCAACTAATGAAAAACTGTTTTTT,CSVAPSTNEKLFF
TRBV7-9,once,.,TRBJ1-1,TGTGCCAGCAGCTTAAACTGGAACACTGAAGCTTTCTTT,CASSLNWNTEAFF
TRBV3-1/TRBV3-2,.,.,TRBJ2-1,TGTGCCAGCAGCCAAGAGGCCAGGGCGACTTACAATGAGCAGTTCTTC,CASSQEARATYNEQFF
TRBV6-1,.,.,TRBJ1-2,TGTGCCAGCAGACCCGGGCGAGGACTCTATGGCTACACCTTC,CASRPGRGLYGYTF
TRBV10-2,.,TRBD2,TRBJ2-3,TGCGCTACCGGATCGGGACGGGGGGGCACAGATACGCAGTATTTT,CATGSGRGGTDTQYF
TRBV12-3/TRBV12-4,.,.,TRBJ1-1,TGTGCCAGCAGTCTCGCTAAGCCAGCTTTCTTT,CASSLAKPAFF
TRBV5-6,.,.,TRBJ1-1,TGTGCCAGCAGCTCGAGAGTTACTGAAGCTTTCTTT,CASSSRVTEAFF
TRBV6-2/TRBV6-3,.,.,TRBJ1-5,TGTGCCAGCAGTTACTCAGGCAAAAGGAGAAGTCAGCCCCAGCATTTT,CASSYSGKRRSQPQHF
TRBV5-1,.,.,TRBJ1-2,TGCGCCAGCAGCATCGGGACAACAAGGAACTATGGCTACACCTTC,CASSIGTTRNYGYTF
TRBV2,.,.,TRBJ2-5,TGTGCCAGCAGTGAGTGGGGGGAGCTTCCCGAGACCCAGTACTTC,CASSEWGELPETQYF
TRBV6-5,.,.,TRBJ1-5,TGTGCCAGCAGAAGAGGCCGAGAAGCCTATCAGCCCCAGCATTTT,CASRRGREAYQPQHF
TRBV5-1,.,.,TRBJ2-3,TGCGCCAGCAGCTTCGGACTGAGCACAGATACGCAGTATTTT,CASSFGLSTDTQYF
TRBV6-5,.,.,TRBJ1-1,TGTGCCAGCAGGCCATTTTCTCTAGGCACTGAAGCTTTCTTT,CASRPFSLGTEAFF
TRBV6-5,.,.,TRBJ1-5,TGTGCCAGCAGTTCAGGGCTCAATCAGCCCCAGCATTTT,CASSSGLNQPQHF
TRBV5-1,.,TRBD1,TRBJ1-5,TGCGCCAGCAGCTTGACAGGGGGCTATCAGCCCCAGCATTTT,CASSLTGGYQPQHF
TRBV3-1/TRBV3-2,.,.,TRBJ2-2,TGTGCCAGCAGCCCCGCTTTATACGGGGTCCGAGTGGGCGGGGAGCTGTTTTTT,CASSPALYGVRVGGELFF
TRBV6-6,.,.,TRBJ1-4,TGTGCCAGCAGGCAGGGAGGAGGTGAAAAACTGTTTTTT,CASRQGGGEKLFF
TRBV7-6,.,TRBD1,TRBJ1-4,TGTGCCAGCAGCTCGGATCCCGACAGGGGGCGAGAAAAACTGTTTTTT,CASSSDPDRGREKLFF
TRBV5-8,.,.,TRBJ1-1,TGTGCCAGCATACCAGGGACACGCGACACTGAAGCTTTCTTT,CASIPGTRDTEAFF
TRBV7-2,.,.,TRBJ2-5,TGTGCCAGCAGCTTAGGACACCGAAAGACCCAGTACTTC,CASSLGHRKTQYF
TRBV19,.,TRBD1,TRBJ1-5,TGTGCCAGTAGGAGGACAGGCTTGGTCAATCAGCCCCAGCATTTT,CASRRTGLVNQPQHF
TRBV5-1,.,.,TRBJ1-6,TGCGCCAGCAGCTTGGGGGCTGACAAAGATTCACCCCTCCACTTT,CASSLGADKDSPLHF
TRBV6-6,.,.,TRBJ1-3,TGTGCCAGCAGTTACTCGGAGCCCGAGGGAAACACCATATATTTT,CASSYSEPEGNTIYF
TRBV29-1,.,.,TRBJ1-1,TGCAGCGCACAGGAAGTGAACACTGAAGCTTTCTTT,CSAQEVNTEAFF
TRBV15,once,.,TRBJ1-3,TGTGCCACCAGCAGAGATAGGGGCAGGCTGACCAGCTCTGGAAACACCATATATTTT,CATSRDRGRLTSSGNTIYF
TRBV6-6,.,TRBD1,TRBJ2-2,TGTGCCAGCAGTTTTCTGACAGGGGGCACCGGGGAGCTGTTTTTT,CASSFLTGGTGELFF
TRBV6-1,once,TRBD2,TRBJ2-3,TGTGCCAGCAGTGATTGGCGGGGCGGGGGAGATACGCAGTATTTT,CASSDWRGGGDTQYF
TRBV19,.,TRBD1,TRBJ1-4,TGTGCCAGTAAGGGGGCTCTTAATGAAAAACTGTTTTTT,CASKGALNEKLFF
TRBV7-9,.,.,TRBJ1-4,TGTGCCAGCAGCTTAGTGGTACATGGAGACTATAATGAAAAACTGTTTTTT,CASSLVVHGDYNEKLFF
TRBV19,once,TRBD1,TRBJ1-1,TGTGCCAGTACCCGGACAGGGGAAGCTTTCTTT,CASTRTGEAFF
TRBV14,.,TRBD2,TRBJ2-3,TGTGCCAGCAGCCCCCTTCTGGCGGGGGGGGGCACAGATACGCAGTATTTT,CASSPLLAGGGTDTQYF
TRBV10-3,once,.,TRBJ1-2,TGTGCCATCAGTACAGCGGGGGGGCGCGACTATGGCTACACCTTC,CAISTAGGRDYGYTF
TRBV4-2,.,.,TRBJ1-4,TGTGCCAGCAGTCAAATGGGGACTACAGTTGAAAAACTGTTTTTT,CASSQMGTTVEKLFF